Below, one TCR beta chain is given with its context. The antigen is not known. This entry is derived from a study of graft-versus-host responses after intestinal transplantation. This CDR3 has 13 residues. Between the trimmed V and J ends, which lost 6 bases and 4 bases, there was a span of 12 bases. Germline CDR1 is MGHDK and CDR2 is SYGVNS. Sequencing used immunoSEQ multiplex PCR; TCRdb keeps in-frame clones, though not all of them. This sample has roughly 100,000 clones, with 93% found just once. The sequence was collected from a human donor who received an intestinal transplant. This chain links TRBV25-1 with TRBJ1-1, with a possible D match to TRBD1 (6 bases). The material was unstimulated CD8+ T cells sorted from spleen or lymph node cells, obtained before intestinal transplant. This chain's CDR3 is CASREGGGTEAFF. CDR3 in DNA: TGTGCCAGCAGAGAGGGGGGTGGCACTGAAGCTTTCTTT.